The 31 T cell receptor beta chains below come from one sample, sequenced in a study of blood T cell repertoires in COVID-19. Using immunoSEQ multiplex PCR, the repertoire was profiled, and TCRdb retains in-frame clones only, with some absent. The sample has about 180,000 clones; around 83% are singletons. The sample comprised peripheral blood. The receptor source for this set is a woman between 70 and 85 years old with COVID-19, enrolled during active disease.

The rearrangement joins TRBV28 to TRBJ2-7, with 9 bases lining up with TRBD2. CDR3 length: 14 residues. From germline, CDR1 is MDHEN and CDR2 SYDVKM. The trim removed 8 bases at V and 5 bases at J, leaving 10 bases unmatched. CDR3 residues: CASRNSGSTHEQYF. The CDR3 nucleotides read TGTGCCAGCCGAAATAGCGGGAGTACCCACGAGCAGTACTTC.

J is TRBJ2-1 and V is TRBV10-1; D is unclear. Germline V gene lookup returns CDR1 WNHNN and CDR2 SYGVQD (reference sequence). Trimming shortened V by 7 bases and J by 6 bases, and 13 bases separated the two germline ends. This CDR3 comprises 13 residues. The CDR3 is CASTYPVRNEQFF. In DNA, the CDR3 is TGCGCCAGCACTTATCCCGTTCGCAATGAGCAGTTCTTC.

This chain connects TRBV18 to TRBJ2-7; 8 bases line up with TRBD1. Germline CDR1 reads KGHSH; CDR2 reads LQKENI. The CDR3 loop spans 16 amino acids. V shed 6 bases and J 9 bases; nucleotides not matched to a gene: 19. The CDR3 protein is CASSSGTGTGLRGQYF. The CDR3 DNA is TGTGCCAGCTCGTCAGGCACCGGGACAGGTCTACGCGGGCAGTACTTC.

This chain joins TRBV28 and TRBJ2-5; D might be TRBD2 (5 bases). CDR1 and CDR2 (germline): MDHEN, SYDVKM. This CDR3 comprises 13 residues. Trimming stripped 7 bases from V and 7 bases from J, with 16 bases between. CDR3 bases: TGTGCCAGCATGCCAAGTCTAGGAGGGACCCAGTACTTC. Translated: CASMPSLGGTQYF.

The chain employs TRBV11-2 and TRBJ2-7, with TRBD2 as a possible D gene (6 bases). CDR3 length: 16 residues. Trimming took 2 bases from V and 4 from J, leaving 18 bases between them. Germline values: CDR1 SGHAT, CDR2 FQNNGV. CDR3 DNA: TGTGCCAGCAGCTTAAGGGAGAGGGCGGGAATTTACGAGCAGTACTTC. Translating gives CASSLRERAGIYEQYF.

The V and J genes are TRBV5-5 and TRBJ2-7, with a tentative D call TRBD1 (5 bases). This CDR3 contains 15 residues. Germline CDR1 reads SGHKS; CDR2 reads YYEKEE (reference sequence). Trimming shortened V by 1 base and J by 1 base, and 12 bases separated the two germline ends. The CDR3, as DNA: TGTGCCAGCAGCTTGAACCCCGACAGTTCCTACGAGCAGTACTTC. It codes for CASSLNPDSSYEQYF.

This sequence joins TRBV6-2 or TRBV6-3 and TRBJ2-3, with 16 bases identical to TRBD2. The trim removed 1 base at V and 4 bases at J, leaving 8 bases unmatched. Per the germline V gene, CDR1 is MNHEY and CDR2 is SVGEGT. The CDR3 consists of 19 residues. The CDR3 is CASSYLPGLAGGEADTQYF. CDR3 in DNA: TGTGCCAGCAGTTACTTACCGGGACTAGCGGGAGGGGAGGCAGATACGCAGTATTTT.

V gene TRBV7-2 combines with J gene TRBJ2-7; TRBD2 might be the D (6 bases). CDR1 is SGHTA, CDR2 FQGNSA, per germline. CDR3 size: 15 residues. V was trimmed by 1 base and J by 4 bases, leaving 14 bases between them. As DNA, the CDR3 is TGTGCCAGCAGCTTAGGGGCGGGAAAACAATACGAGCAGTACTTC. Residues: CASSLGAGKQYEQYF.

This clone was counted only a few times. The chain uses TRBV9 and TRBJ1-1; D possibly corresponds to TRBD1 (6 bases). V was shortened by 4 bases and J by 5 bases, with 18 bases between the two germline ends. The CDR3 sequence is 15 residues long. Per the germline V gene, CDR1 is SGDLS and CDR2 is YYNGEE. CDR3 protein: CASSQYLGGDTEAFF. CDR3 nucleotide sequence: TGTGCCAGCAGCCAATATTTAGGGGGAGATACTGAAGCTTTCTTT.

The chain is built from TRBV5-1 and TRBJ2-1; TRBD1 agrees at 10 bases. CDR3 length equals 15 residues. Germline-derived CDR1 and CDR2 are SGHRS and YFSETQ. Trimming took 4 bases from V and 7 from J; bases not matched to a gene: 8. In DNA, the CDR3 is TGCGCCAGCAGCGTAGACAGGGGGCAAAGGAATGAGCAGTTCTTC. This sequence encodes CASSVDRGQRNEQFF.

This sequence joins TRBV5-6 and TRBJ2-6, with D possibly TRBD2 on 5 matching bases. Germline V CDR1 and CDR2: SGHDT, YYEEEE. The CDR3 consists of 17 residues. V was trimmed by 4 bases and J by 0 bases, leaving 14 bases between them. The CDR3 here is CASSPPEGPSGANVLTF. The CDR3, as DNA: TGTGCCAGCAGCCCCCCAGAGGGCCCCTCTGGGGCCAACGTCCTGACTTTC.

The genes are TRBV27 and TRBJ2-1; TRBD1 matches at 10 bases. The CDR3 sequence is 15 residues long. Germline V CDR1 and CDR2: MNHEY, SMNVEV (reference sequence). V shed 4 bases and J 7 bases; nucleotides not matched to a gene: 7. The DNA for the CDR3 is TGTGCCAGCAGTTCGATGGGACAGGGGAGAAATGAGCAGTTCTTC. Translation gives CASSSMGQGRNEQFF.

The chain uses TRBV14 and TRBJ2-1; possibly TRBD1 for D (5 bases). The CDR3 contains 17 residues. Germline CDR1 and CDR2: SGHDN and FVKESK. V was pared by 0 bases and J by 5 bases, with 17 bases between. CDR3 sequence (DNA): TGTGCCAGCAGCCAAGATTCCGGCAGGGTGGACCACAATGAGCAGTTCTTC. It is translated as CASSQDSGRVDHNEQFF.

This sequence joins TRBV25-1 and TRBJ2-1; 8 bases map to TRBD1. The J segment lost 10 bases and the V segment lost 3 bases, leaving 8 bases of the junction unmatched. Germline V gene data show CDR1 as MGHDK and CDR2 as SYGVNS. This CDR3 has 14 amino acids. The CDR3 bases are TGTGCCAGCAGTGATCGCTTACAGGGGGGCGAGCAGTTCTTC. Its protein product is CASSDRLQGGEQFF.

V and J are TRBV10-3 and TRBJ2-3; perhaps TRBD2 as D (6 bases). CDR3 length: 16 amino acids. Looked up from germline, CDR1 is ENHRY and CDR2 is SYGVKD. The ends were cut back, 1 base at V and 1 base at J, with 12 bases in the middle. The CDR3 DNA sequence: TGTGCCATCAGTGAGTGGGGAGCGGGCCGCACAGATACGCAGTATTTT. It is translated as CAISEWGAGRTDTQYF.

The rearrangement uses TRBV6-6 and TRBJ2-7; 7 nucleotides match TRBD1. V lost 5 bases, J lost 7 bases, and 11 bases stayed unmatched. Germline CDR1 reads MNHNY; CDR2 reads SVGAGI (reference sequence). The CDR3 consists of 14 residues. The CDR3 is CASSDTFLGQEQYF. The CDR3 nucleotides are TGTGCCAGCAGTGATACTTTCTTGGGACAGGAGCAGTACTTC.

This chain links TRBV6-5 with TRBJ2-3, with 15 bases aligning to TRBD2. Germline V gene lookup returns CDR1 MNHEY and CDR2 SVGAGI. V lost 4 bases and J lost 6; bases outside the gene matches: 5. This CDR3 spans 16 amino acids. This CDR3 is CASSWTSGRAGDTQYF. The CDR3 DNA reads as TGTGCCAGCAGTTGGACTAGCGGGAGGGCAGGGGATACGCAGTATTTT.

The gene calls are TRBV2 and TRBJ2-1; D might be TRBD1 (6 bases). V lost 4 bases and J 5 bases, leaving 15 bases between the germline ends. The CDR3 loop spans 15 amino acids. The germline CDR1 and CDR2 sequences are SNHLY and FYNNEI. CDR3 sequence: CASSARGSLDNEQFF. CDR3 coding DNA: TGTGCCAGCAGTGCAAGGGGGTCCCTGGACAATGAGCAGTTCTTC.

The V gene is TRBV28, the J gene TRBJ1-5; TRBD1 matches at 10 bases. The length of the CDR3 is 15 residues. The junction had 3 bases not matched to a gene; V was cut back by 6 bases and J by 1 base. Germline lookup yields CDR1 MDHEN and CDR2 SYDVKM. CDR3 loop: CASRGTGVSNQPQHF. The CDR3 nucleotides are TGTGCCAGCAGAGGGACAGGGGTGAGCAATCAGCCCCAGCATTTT.

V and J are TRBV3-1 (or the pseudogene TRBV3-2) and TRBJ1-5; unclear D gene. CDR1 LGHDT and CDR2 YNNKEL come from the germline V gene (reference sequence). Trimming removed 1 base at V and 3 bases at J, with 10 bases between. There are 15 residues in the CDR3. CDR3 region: CASSQGVADNQPQHF. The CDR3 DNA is TGTGCCAGCAGCCAAGGAGTGGCGGACAATCAGCCCCAGCATTTT.

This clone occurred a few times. As DNA, the CDR3 is TGTGCCAGTAGTATTTCCGGGAGGGATGGCTACACCTTC. Translated: CASSISGRDGYTF. The chain combines TRBV19 with TRBJ1-2; the D is unclear. V was cut by 3 bases and J by 6 bases, with 11 bases left in between. This CDR3 has 13 amino acids. Germline CDR1 is LNHDA and CDR2 is SQIVND (reference sequence).

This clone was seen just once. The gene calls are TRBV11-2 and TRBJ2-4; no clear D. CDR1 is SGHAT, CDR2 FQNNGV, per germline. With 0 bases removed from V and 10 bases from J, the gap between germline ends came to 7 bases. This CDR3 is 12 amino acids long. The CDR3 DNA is TGTGCCAGCAGCTTAGACGCCGGGATTCAGTACTTC. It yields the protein CASSLDAGIQYF.

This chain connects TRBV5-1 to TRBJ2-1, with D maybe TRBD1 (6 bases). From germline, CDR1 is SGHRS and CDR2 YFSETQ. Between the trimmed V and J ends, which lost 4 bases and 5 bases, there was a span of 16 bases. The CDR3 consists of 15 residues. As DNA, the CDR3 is TGCGCCAGCAGCCTAGGGGGAACCAATGACAATGAGCAGTTCTTC. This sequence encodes CASSLGGTNDNEQFF.

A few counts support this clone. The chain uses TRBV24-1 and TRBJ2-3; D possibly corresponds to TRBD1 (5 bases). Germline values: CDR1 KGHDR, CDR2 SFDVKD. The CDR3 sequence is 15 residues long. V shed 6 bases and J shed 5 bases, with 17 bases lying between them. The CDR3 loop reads CATSHPVTGLDTQYF. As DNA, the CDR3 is TGTGCCACCAGTCACCCGGTTACAGGCTTAGATACGCAGTATTTT.

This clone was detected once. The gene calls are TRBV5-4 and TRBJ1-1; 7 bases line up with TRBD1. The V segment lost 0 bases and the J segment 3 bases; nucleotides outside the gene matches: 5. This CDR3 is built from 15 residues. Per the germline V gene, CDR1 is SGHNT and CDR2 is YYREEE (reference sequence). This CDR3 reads CASSLGAGGYTEAFF. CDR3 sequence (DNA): TGTGCCAGCAGCTTGGGGGCAGGGGGATACACTGAAGCTTTCTTT.

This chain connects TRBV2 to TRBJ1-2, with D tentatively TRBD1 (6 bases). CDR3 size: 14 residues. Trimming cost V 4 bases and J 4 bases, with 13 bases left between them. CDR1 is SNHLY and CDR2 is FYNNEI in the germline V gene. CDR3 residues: CASSVAGEVYGYTF. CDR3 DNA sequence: TGTGCCAGCAGTGTGGCAGGGGAAGTCTATGGCTACACCTTC.

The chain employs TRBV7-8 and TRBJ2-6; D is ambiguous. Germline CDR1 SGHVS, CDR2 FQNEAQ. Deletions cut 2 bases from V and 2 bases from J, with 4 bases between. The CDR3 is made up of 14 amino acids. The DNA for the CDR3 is TGTGCCAGCAGCTTAAACACTGGGGCCAACGTCCTGACTTTC. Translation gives CASSLNTGANVLTF.

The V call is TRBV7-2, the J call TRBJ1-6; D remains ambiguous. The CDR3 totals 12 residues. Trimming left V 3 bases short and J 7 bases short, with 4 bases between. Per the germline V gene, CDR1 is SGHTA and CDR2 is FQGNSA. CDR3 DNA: TGTGCCAGCAGCTTGAGCAATTCACCCCTCCACTTT. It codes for CASSLSNSPLHF.

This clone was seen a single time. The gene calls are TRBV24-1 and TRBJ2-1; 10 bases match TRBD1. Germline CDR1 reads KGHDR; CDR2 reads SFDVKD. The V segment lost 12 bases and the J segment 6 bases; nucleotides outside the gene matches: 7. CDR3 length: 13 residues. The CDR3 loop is CAARQGASNEQFF. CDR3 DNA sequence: TGTGCCGCCCGACAGGGGGCTAGCAATGAGCAGTTCTTC.

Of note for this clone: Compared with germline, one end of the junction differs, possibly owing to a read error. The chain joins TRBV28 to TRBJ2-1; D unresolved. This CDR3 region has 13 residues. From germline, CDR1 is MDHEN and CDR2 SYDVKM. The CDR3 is CASSLPSNNEQFF. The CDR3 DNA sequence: TGTGCCAGCAGCCTACCCTCCAACAATGAGCAGTTCTTC.

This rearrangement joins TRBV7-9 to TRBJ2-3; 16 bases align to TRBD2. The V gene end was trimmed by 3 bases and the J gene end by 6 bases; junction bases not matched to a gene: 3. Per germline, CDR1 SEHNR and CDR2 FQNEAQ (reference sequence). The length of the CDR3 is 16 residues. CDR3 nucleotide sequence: TGTGCCAGCAGCTTCGGGACTAGCGGGAGGGCCGATACGCAGTATTTT. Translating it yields CASSFGTSGRADTQYF.